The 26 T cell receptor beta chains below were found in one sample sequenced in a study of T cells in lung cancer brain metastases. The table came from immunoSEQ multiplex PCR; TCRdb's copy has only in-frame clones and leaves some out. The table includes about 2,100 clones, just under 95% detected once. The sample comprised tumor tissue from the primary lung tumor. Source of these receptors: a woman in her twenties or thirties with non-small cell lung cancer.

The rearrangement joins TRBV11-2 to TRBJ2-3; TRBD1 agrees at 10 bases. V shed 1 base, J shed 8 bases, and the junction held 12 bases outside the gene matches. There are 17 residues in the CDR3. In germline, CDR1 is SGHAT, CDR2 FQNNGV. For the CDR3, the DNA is TGTGCCAGCAGCTTAGGGAGACAGGGGGCAGGTAGTTTTACGCAGTATTTT. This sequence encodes CASSLGRQGAGSFTQYF.

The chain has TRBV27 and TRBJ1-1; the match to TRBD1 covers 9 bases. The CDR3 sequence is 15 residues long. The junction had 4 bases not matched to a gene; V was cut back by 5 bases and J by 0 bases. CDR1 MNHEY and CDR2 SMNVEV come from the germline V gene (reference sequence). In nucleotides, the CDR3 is TGTGCCAGCAGTAGACAGGGGGACATGAACACTGAAGCTTTCTTT. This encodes CASSRQGDMNTEAFF.

The CDR3 sequence is CASSVVRAGGGYNEQFF. Written as DNA, the CDR3 is TGTGCCAGCAGCGTAGTGCGAGCGGGAGGAGGGTACAATGAGCAGTTCTTC. This chain links TRBV9 with TRBJ2-1; TRBD2 matches at 9 bases. The germline gives CDR1 SGDLS, CDR2 YYNGEE. The CDR3 covers 17 residues. V shed 0 bases and J 4 bases; nucleotides not matched to a gene: 8.

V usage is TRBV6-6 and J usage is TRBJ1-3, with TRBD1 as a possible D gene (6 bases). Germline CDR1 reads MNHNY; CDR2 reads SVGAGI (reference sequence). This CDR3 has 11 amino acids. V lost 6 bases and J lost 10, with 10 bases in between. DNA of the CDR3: TGTGCCAGCAGGACCACAGGGACCATATATTTT. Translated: CASRTTGTIYF.

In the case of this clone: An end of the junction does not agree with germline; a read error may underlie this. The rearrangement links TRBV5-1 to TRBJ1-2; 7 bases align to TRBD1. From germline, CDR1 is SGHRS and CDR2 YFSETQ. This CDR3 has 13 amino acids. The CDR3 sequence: CASGFGTEDGYTF. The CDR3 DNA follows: TGCGCCAGCGGCTTCGGGACAGAGGATGGCTACACCTTC.

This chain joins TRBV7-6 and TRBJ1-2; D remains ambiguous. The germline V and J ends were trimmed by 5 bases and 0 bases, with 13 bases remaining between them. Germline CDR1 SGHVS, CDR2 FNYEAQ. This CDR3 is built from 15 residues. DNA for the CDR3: TGTGCCAGCAGCGAAAACAGCATAACTAACTATGGCTACACCTTC. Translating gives CASSENSITNYGYTF.

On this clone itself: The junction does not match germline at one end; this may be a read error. CDR3 protein: CASSQDDGMGQLQHF. Written as DNA, the CDR3 is TGCGCCAGCAGCCAAGACGACGGAATGGGTCAGCTCCAGCATTTT. This sequence joins TRBV4-1 and TRBJ1-5; D remains unclear. The CDR3 is made up of 15 amino acids. CDR1 and CDR2 from the germline V gene are MGHRA and YSYEKL.

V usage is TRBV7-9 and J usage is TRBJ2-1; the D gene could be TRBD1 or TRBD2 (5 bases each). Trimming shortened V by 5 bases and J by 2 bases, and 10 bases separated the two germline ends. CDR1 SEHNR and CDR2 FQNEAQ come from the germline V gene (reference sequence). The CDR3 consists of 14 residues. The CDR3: CASSHGTTYNEQFF. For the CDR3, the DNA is TGTGCCAGCAGCCACGGGACCACCTACAATGAGCAGTTCTTC.

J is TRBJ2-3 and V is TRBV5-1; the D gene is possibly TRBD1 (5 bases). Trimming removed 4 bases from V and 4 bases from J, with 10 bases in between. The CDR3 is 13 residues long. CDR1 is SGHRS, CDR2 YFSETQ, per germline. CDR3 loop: CASSAAGSDTQYF. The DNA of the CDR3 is TGCGCCAGCAGCGCGGCAGGGTCAGATACGCAGTATTTT.

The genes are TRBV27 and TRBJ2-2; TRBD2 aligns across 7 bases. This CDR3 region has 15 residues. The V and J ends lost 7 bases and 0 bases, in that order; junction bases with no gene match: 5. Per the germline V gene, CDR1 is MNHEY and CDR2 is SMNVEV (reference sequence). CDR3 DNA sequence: TGTGCCAGCACCTACGGGGGGTCGAACACCGGGGAGCTGTTTTTT. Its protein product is CASTYGGSNTGELFF.

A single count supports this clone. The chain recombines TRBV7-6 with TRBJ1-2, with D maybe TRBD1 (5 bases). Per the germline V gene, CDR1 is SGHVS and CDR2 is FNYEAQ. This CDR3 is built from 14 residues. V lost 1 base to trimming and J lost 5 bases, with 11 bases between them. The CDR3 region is CASSLGTMGYGYTF. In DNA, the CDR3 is TGTGCCAGCAGCTTAGGGACAATGGGGTATGGCTACACCTTC.

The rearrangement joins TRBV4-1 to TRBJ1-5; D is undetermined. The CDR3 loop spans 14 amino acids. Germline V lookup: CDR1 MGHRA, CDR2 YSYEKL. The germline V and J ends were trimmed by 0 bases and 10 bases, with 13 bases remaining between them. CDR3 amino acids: CASSQDVGREPQHF. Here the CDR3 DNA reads TGCGCCAGCAGCCAAGATGTGGGGAGGGAACCCCAGCATTTT.

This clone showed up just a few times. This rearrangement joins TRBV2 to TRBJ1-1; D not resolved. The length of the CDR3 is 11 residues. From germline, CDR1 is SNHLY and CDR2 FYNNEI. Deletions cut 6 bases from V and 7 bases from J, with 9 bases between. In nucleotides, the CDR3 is TGTGCCAGCAGCCAGACGGATGAAGCTTTCTTT. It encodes CASSQTDEAFF. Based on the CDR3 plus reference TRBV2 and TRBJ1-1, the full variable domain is EPEVTQTPSHQVTQMGQEVILRCVPISNHLYFYWYRQILGQKVEFLVSFYNNEISEKSEIFDDQFSVERPDGSNFTLKIRSTKLEDSAMYFCASSQTDEAFFGQGTRLTVV.

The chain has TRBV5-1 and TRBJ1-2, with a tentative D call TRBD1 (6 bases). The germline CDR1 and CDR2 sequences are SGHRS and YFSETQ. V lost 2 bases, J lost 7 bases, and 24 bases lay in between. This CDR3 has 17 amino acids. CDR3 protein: CASSFLPTGPRFSGYTF. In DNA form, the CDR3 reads TGCGCCAGCAGCTTCCTACCCACAGGGCCCAGATTTTCTGGCTACACCTTC.

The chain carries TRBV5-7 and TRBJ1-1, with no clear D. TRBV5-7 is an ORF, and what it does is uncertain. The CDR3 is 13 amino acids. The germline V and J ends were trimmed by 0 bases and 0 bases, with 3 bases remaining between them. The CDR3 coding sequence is TGTGCCAGCAGCTTGGAGTTGAACACTGAAGCTTTCTTT. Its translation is CASSLELNTEAFF.

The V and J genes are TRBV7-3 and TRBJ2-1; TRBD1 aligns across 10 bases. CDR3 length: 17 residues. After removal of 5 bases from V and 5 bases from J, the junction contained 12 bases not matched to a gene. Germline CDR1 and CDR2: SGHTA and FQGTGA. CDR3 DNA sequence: TGTGCCAGCAGCAAACGTCCCGGGACAGGGGCCGACAATGAGCAGTTCTTC. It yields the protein CASSKRPGTGADNEQFF.

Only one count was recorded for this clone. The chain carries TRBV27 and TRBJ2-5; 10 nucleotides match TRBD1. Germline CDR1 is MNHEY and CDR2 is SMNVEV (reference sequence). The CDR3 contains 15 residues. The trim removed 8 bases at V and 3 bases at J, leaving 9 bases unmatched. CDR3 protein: CASRRDRGREETQYF. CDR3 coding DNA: TGTGCCAGCCGGAGAGACAGGGGGCGAGAAGAGACCCAGTACTTC.

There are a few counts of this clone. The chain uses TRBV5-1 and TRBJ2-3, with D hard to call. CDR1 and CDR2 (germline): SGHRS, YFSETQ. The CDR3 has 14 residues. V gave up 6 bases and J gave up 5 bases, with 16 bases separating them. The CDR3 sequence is CASTPGFGGDTQYF. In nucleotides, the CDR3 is TGCGCCAGCACCCCGGGCTTCGGTGGAGATACGCAGTATTTT.

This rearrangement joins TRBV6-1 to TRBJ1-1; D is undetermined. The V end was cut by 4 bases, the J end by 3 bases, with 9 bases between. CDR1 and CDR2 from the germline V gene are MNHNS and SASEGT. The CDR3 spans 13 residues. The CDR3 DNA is TGTGCCAGCAGTGCGAGGAGGGACACTGAAGCTTTCTTT. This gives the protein CASSARRDTEAFF.

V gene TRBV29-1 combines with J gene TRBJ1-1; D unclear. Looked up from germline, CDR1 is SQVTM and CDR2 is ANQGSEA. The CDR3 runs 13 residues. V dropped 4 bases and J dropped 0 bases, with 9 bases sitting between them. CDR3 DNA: TGCAGCGTTGGATCTGGGCTGAACACTGAAGCTTTCTTT. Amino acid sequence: CSVGSGLNTEAFF. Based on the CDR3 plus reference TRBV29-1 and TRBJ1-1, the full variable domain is SAVISQKPSRDICQRGTSLTIQCQVDSQVTMMFWYRQQPGQSLTLIATANQGSEATYESGFVIDKFPISRPNLTFSTLTVSNMSPEDSSIYLCSVGSGLNTEAFFGQGTRLTVV.

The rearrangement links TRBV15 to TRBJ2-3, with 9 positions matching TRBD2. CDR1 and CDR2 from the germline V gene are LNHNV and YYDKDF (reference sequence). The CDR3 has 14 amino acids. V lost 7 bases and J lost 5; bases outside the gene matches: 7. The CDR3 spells CATNGGRAGDTQYF. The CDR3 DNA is TGTGCCACCAATGGCGGGAGGGCCGGAGATACGCAGTATTTT.

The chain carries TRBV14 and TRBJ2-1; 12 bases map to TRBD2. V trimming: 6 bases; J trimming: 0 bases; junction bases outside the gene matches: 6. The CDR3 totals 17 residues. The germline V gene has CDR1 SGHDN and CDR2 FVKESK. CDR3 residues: CASSRTSGTSSYNEQFF. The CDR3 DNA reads TGTGCCAGCAGTCGGACTAGCGGGACCAGCTCCTACAATGAGCAGTTCTTC.

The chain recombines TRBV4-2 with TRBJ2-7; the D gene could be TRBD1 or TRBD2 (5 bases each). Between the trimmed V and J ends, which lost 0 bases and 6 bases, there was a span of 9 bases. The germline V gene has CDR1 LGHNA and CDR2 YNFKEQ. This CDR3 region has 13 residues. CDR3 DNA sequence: TGTGCCAGCAGCCAAGAGGGGGTTAGCGAGCAGTACTTC. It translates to CASSQEGVSEQYF.

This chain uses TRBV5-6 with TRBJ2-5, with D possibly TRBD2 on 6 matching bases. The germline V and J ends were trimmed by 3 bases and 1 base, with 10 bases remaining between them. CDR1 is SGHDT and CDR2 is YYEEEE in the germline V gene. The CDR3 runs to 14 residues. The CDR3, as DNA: TGTGCCAGCAGCTGGCGGGGCAGCCAAGAGACCCAGTACTTC. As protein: CASSWRGSQETQYF.

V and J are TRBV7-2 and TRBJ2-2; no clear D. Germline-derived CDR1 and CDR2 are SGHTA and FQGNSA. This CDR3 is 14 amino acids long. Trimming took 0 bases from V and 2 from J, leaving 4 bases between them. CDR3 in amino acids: CASSLATNTGELFF. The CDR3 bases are TGTGCCAGCAGCTTAGCGACTAACACCGGGGAGCTGTTTTTT.

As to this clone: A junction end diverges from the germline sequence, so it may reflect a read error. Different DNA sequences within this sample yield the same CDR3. For the CDR3, the DNA is TGCGCCAGCAGCCCGGATGTGGCCCGCGAGCAGTACTTT. Its protein is CASSPDVAREQYF. The chain has TRBV5-1 and TRBJ2-7; no firm D call. Germline V gives CDR1 SGHRS, CDR2 YFSETQ. This CDR3 has 13 amino acids. Based on the CDR3 plus reference TRBV5-1 and TRBJ2-7, the full variable domain is KAGVTQTPRYLIKTRGQQVTLSCSPISGHRSVSWYQQTPGQGLQFLFEYFSETQRNKGNFPGRFSGRQFSNSRSEMNVSTLELGDSALYLCASSPDVAREQYFGPGTRLTVT.